These 2 T cell receptor beta chains came from one sample sequenced in a study of blood T cell repertoires in COVID-19. Repertoires were generated with immunoSEQ multiplex PCR, while TCRdb's copy carries only in-frame clones and drops some. Here the sample spans about 160,000 clones, 80% to 85% being singletons. Material: peripheral blood. The receptors originated from an elderly woman with active or convalescent COVID-19.

CDR3 sequence reads: CASSVGLTTGSTEAFF. CDR3 nucleotide sequence: TGTGCCAGCAGCGTAGGGTTAACGACAGGGTCCACTGAAGCTTTCTTT. The rearrangement links TRBV9 to TRBJ1-1, with TRBD1 matching 7 bases. This CDR3 comprises 16 residues. Germline CDR1 is SGDLS and CDR2 is YYNGEE. With V trimmed by 0 bases and J by 4 bases, 9 bases remained unmatched.

This chain uses TRBV5-6 with TRBJ2-7, with 8 bases that match TRBD1. Per germline, CDR1 SGHDT and CDR2 YYEEEE. The CDR3 has 14 amino acids. V lost 4 bases, J lost 0 bases, and 3 bases stayed unmatched. In nucleotides, the CDR3 is TGTGCCAGCAGCCCGACAGGGGTCTCCTACGAGCAGTACTTC. Protein product: CASSPTGVSYEQYF.